The clone carrying this TCR beta chain was detected a few times. Antigen unknown. This CDR3 comprises 16 residues. Germline V lookup: CDR1 LNHNV, CDR2 YYDKDF (reference sequence). Germline trimming cut 3 bases from V and 3 bases from J; bases unmatched to any gene: 7. The data stem from a study of identical twins. Carrying unique molecular identifiers, the cDNA also gained a universal primer site through template switching. TCRdb re-called the 5' RACE reads with MiXCR, one entry per CDR3 protein. The sample records around 450,000 distinct CDR3 sequences, 13% to 15% being singletons. Study results and limitations: Within cord blood, abundant beta clonotypes carried fewer insertions, but memory repertoires showed no such trend. Out-of-frame alpha sequences that twins shared showed excess low generation probability.

These same records also appear under a second study, on yellow fever vaccine responses in identical twins.

This sequence was found in a woman aged 18-29 years in good health. The rearrangement joins TRBV15 to TRBJ2-5, with 10 bases fitting TRBD1. The specimen sequenced was CD4+ T cells sorted from blood. In DNA, the CDR3 is TGTGCCACCAGCAGGGGCCCCGGGACAGGGGAAGAGACCCAGTACTTC. This sequence encodes CATSRGPGTGEETQYF.